Listed below are T cell receptor beta chains from one sample, sequenced in a study of control samples from healthy donors and cancer patients. The method was immunoSEQ multiplex PCR; TCRdb's version includes in-frame clones alone and lacks a portion of them. The data show about 230,000 clones, over 70% seen once. Sequencing input: PBMCs. These receptors all come from an older woman with lung cancer. CDR3s leave out the opening cysteine and the closing phenylalanine or tryptophan. Some rows mark clone size as missing; the rest say once, few, many or name a class of expanded clone.

>TRBV14|.
ASSQGRYNEQF
>TRBV3-1/TRBV3-2|once
ASSGQGARLRTGELF
>TRBV5-1|.
ASSLLDTQY
>TRBV27|.
ASSSRQGNQPQH
>TRBV5-1|.
ASSLYGEGVTEAF
>TRBV3-1/TRBV3-2|.
ASSQDDQVNNEQF
>TRBV7-8|.
ASSTGPGRTNEQF
>TRBV3-1/TRBV3-2|.
ASSQAGHEQY
>TRBV2|.
ASSALAGATDTQY
>TRBV6-6|.
ASSSRGTIYGYT
>TRBV2|few
AGTGGHTGELF
>TRBV5-6|few
ASSFSNQPQH
>TRBV3-1/TRBV3-2|.
ASSQVSGLGRDEQY
>TRBV18|.
ASSHEPRAETQY
>TRBV2|.
ASSEAGQGANTEAF
>TRBV28|once
ASGSLDRGGYGYT
>TRBV4-1|.
ASSSIPGVSYEQY
>TRBV9|.
ASSARDRVMNTEAF
>TRBV9|.
ASSAPNTGELF
>TRBV29-1|.
SVESNGVEAF
>TRBV4-1|.
ASSQGGDQPQH
>TRBV3-1/TRBV3-2|.
ASSQGTGRGGYGYT
>TRBV2|.
ASLPAGGPIGISYEQY
>TRBV24-1|.
ATSDSRGATEAF
>TRBV28|.
ASTSPQEGVYNEQF
>TRBV9|.
ASSTPGTANNEQF
>TRBV5-1|once
ASSSNRMGADTQY
>TRBV18|.
ASSPAGVDTEAF
>TRBV15|.
ATSISDYGYT
>TRBV3-1/TRBV3-2|few
ASSPRVAASTDTQY
>TRBV5-1|once
ASSLLRFDDYEQY
>TRBV3-1/TRBV3-2|.
ASLKTGAAPYEQY
>TRBV24-1|.
ATSDVWRDHTDTQY
>TRBV7-3|.
ASSLTGGTEAF
>TRBV6-1|.
ASSESQGGYT
>TRBV18|.
ASSPPLGLSTGELF
>TRBV7-9|.
ASRGSEEKLF
>TRBV25-1|.
ASSEWVGTGDNSPLH
>TRBV6-6|once
ASSKLASDEQF
>TRBV5-6|.
ASSLDATIYNEQF
>TRBV27|.
ASSLSDRAEQF
>TRBV6-5|.
ASSWRGGETQY
>TRBV28|.
ASSLEGGYGYT
>TRBV5-4|.
ASSLGSGQGSYEQY
>TRBV5-6|.
ASSLYGNEQF
>TRBV11-2|.
ASSLGNYNEQF
>TRBV30|.
AWSAGSSTDTQY
>TRBV6-5|.
ASSRQGYGYT
>TRBV30|.
AWSLQGPGNTIY
>TRBV28|once
ASSSIRGGLVYGYT
>TRBV6-5|.
ASSYSRQGARSPLH
>TRBV6-1|.
ASSEWGGVRYEQY
>TRBV2|.
ASSFQRGTDTQY
>TRBV4-1|.
ASSPLDRGDGQPQH
>TRBV2|.
ASSQSLGRVYEQY